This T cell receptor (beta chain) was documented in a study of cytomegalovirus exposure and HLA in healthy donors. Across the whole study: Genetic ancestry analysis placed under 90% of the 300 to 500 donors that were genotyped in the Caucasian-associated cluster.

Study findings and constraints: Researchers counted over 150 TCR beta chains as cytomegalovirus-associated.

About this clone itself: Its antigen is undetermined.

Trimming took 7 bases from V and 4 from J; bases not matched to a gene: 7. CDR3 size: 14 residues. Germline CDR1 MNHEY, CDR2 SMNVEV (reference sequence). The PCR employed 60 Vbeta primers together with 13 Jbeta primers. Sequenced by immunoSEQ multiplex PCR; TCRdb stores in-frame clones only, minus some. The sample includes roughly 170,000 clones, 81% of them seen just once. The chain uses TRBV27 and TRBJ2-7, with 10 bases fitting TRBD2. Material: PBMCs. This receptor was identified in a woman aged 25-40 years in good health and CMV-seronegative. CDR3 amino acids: CASTGPSGSYEQYF. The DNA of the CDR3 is TGTGCCAGCACGGGGCCTAGCGGGAGTTACGAGCAGTACTTC.